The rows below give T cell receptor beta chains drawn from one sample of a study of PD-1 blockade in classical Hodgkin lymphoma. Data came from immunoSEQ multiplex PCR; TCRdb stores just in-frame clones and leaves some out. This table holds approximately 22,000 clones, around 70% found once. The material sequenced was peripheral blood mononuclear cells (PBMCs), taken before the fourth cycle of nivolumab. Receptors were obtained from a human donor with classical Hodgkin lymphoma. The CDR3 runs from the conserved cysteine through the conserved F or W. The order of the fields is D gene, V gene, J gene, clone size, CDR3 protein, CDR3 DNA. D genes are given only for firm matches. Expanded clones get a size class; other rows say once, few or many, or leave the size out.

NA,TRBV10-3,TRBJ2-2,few,CAISPSNTGELFF,TGTGCCATCAGCCCCAGTAACACCGGGGAGCTGTTTTTT
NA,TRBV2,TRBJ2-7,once,CASSVWGEGSYEQYF,TGTGCCAGCAGTGTCTGGGGAGAAGGGTCCTACGAGCAGTACTTC
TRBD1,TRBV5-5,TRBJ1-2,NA,CASRPSGTGVLGYTF,TGTGCCAGCAGACCCTCCGGGACAGGGGTTTTAGGATACACCTTC
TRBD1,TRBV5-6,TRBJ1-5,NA,CASSLGGTGGVYQPQHF,TGTGCCAGCAGCTTGGGTGGCACAGGGGGTGTTTATCAGCCCCAGCATTTT
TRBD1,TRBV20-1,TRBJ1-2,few,CSASGGYGYTF,TGCAGTGCTTCAGGGGGTTATGGCTACACCTTC
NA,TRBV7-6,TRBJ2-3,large,CASSLAPGRSNTQYF,TGTGCCAGCAGCTTAGCGCCCGGGAGAAGCAACACGCAGTATTTT
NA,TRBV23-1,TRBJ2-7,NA,CASSQSWRLPDGQYF,TGCGCCAGCAGTCAATCGTGGCGGCTCCCTGATGGGCAGTACTTC
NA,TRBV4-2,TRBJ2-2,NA,CASSQDQGSSGELFF,TGTGCCAGCAGCCAAGACCAGGGGAGCAGCGGGGAGCTGTTTTTT
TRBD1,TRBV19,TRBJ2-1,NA,CASTSTGRPSNNEQFF,TGTGCCAGTACCTCGACAGGGAGACCTAGTAACAATGAGCAGTTCTTC
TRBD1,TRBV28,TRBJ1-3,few,CASRGQGARGNTIYF,TGTGCCAGCAGGGGTCAGGGGGCGCGGGGAAACACCATATATTTT
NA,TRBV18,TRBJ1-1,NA,CASSPPWQVNTEAFF,TGTGCCAGCTCACCACCGTGGCAGGTGAACACTGAAGCTTTCTTT
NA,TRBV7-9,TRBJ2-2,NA,CASSLMDGGELFF,TGTGCCAGCAGCTTAATGGACGGCGGGGAGCTGTTTTTT
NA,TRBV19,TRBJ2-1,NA,CASRASGLSYNEQFF,TGTGCCAGTAGAGCTTCAGGGTTATCCTACAATGAGCAGTTCTTC
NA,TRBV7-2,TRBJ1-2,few,CASSTFKQGQGSYGYTF,TGTGCCAGCAGCACCTTTAAACAGGGTCAAGGTAGCTATGGCTACACCTTC
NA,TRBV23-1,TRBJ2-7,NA,CASSPAERYYEQYF,TGCGCCAGCAGTCCGGCCGAAAGATACTACGAGCAGTACTTC
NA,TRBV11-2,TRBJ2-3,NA,CASSFPAGTDTQYF,TGTGCCAGCAGCTTCCCAGCGGGCACAGATACGCAGTATTTT
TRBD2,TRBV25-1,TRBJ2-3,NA,CASSGSGGARTDTQYF,TGTGCCAGCAGTGGAAGCGGGGGGGCCAGAACAGATACGCAGTATTTT
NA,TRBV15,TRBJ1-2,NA,CATSRDSSWGYTF,TGTGCCACCAGCAGAGATAGTTCCTGGGGCTACACCTTC
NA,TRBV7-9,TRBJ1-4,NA,CASSLLRSPSEKLFF,TGTGCCAGCAGCTTACTGCGGTCGCCGAGCGAAAAACTGTTTTTT
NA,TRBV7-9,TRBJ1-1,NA,CASSLRGAREAFF,TGTGCCAGCAGCTTAAGGGGGGCGCGTGAAGCTTTCTTT
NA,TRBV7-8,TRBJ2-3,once,CASSLLSVGPDTQYF,TGTGCCAGCAGCTTATTAAGCGTCGGCCCAGATACGCAGTATTTT
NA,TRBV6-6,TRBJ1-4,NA,CASSSHSEKLFF,TGTGCCAGCAGTTCTCACAGCGAAAAACTGTTTTTT
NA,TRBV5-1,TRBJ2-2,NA,CASSFWDITGELFF,TGCGCCAGCAGCTTTTGGGATATCACCGGGGAGCTGTTTTTT
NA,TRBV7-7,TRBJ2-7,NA,CASSSSLGGSEQYF,TGTGCCAGCAGCTCCTCCCTTGGGGGCTCCGAGCAGTACTTC
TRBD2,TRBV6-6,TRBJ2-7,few,CASRAPTSGAYEQYF,TGTGCCAGCAGGGCTCCGACTAGCGGGGCCTACGAGCAGTACTTC
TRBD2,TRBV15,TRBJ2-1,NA,CATSRDETSGGAYNEQFF,TGTGCCACCAGCAGAGATGAGACTAGCGGGGGGGCTTACAATGAGCAGTTCTTC
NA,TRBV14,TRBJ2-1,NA,CASSILRGRGNNEQFF,TGTGCCAGCAGCATCCTTCGGGGCCGAGGTAACAATGAGCAGTTCTTC
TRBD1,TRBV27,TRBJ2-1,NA,CASSLWLGQGFFNEQFF,TGTGCCAGCAGTTTATGGTTAGGACAGGGGTTCTTCAATGAGCAGTTCTTC
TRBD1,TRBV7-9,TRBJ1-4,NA,CASSTRTGGSEKLFF,TGTGCCAGCAGCACTAGGACAGGGGGCAGTGAAAAACTGTTTTTT
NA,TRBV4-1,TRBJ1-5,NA,CATRREVGENQPQHF,TGCGCCACCCGGAGGGAGGTGGGAGAGAATCAGCCCCAGCATTTT
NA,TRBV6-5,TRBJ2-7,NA,CASSYSDSSSYEQYF,TGTGCCAGCAGTTACTCGGACAGCTCTTCCTACGAGCAGTACTTC
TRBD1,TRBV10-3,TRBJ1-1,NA,CAISPTLRGIAQAFF,TGTGCCATCAGTCCGACTCTCAGGGGGATAGCGCAAGCTTTCTTT
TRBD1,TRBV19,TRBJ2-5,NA,CASRQGTKYETQYF,TGTGCCAGCCGACAGGGTACAAAGTACGAGACCCAGTACTTC
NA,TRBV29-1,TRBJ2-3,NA,CSVEYRLGTDTQYF,TGCAGCGTTGAATATCGGCTCGGCACAGATACGCAGTATTTT
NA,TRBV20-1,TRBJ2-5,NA,CSASVRETQYF,TGCAGTGCTAGTGTTCGGGAGACCCAGTACTTC
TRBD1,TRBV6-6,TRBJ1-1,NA,CASSSGQGNTEAFF,TGTGCCAGCAGTTCGGGACAGGGGAACACTGAAGCTTTCTTT
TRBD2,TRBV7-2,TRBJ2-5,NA,CASSSGLAGTQETQYF,TGTGCCAGCAGCTCTGGACTAGCGGGGACCCAAGAGACCCAGTACTTC
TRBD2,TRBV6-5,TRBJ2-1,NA,CASRPGPGGNEQFF,TGTGCCAGCAGACCCGGGCCCGGGGGGAATGAGCAGTTCTTC
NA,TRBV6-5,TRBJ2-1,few,CASSLSAHEQFF,TGTGCCAGCAGTCTCTCCGCGCATGAGCAGTTCTTC
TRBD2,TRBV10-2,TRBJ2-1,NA,CATRDSGRSSYNEQFF,TGCGCCACCCGCGATAGCGGGAGGAGCTCCTACAATGAGCAGTTCTTC
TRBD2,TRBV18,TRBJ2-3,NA,CASSAGLASTDTQYF,TGTGCCAGCTCAGCGGGACTAGCCAGCACAGATACGCAGTATTTT
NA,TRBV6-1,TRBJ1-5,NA,CASSSFQPQHF,TGTGCCAGCAGTTCATTCCAGCCCCAGCATTTT
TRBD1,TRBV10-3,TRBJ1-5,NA,CAISELGQGSQPQHF,TGTGCCATCAGTGAGTTGGGACAGGGCAGTCAGCCCCAGCATTTT
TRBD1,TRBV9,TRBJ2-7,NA,CASSEGWGTEYEQYF,TGTGCCAGCAGCGAGGGGTGGGGGACAGAGTACGAGCAGTACTTC
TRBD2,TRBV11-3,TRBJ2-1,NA,CASSSGSTFSYNEQFF,TGTGCCAGCAGCAGCGGGAGTACTTTCTCCTACAATGAGCAGTTCTTC
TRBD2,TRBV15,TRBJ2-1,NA,CATSRDLGAGLAGGYSSYNEQFF,TGTGCCACCAGCAGAGATCTTGGGGCGGGACTAGCGGGAGGGTACAGCTCCTACAATGAGCAGTTCTTC